This T cell receptor (beta chain) was captured by sequencing in a study of response to subunit inactivated influenza vaccine. MiXCR, applied by TCRdb to the RT-PCR reads, yields one record per CDR3 protein. Among approximately 500,000 distinct CDR3 sequences listed, around 21% were seen once. These data were also filed under a second study, of T cells expressing NK-cell markers. Per that study: Synthesis of TCR beta cDNA relied on 5'RACE template switching carrying UMIs. There were seven HCMV-seropositive donors and one seronegative donor among the eight sequenced. Of the CD8+ T cells in about 6 donors, about 1.0-7.5% belonged to dominant NKG2C+ clonotypes.

This TCR was sampled from a man in his fifties who received an inactivated influenza vaccine. The sequenced sample was CD4+ T cells sorted from PBMCs, obtained 11 to 12 days after vaccination.

The CDR3 region is CAISEAGLPYNEQFF. The CDR3 coding sequence is TGTGCCATCAGTGAGGCGGGACTCCCATACAATGAGCAGTTCTTC. The chain is built from TRBV10-3 and TRBJ2-1; perhaps TRBD2 as D (6 bases). Trimming removed 2 bases from V and 4 bases from J, with 12 bases in between. CDR1 is ENHRY, CDR2 SYGVKD, per germline. CDR3 length: 15 residues.